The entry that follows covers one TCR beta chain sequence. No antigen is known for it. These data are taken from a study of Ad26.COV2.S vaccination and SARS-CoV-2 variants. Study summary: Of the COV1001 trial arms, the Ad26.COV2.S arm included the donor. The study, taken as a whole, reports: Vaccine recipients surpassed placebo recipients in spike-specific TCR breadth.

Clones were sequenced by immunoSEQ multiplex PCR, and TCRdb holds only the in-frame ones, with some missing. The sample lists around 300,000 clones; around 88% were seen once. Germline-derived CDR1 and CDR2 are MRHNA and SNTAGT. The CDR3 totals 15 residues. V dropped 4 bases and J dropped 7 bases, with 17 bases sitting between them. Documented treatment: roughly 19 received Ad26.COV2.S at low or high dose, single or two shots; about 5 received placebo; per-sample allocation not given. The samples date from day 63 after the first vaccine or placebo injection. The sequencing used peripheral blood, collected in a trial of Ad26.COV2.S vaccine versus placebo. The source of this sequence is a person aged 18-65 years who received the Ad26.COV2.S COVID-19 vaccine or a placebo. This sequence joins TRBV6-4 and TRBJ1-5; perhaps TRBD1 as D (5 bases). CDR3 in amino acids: CASSAPEEGPQPQHF. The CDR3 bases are TGTGCCAGCAGTGCCCCTGAGGAGGGGCCCCAGCCCCAGCATTTT.